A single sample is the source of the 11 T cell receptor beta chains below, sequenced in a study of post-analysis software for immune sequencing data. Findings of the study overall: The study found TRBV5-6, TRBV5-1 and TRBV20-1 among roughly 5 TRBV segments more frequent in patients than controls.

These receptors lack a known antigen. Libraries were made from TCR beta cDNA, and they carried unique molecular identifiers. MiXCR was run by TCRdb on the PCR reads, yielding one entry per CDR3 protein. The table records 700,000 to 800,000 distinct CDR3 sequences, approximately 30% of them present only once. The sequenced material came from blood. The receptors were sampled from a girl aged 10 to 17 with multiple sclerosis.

The CDR3 coding sequence is TGTGCCAGCAGTCCCCCCCTAAGGGATTCACCCCTCCACTTT. The encoded protein is CASSPPLRDSPLHF. The rearrangement joins TRBV2 to TRBJ1-6, with no clear D. This CDR3 is 14 amino acids long. Germline CDR1 reads SNHLY; CDR2 reads FYNNEI. V was shortened by 5 bases and J by 8 bases, with 13 bases between the two germline ends.

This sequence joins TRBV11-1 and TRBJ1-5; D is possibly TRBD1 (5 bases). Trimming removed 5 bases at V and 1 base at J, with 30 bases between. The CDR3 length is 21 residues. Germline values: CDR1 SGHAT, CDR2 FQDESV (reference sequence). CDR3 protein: CASSPGVMAGNLQGSNQPQHF. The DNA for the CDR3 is TGTGCCAGCAGCCCGGGGGTTATGGCCGGGAACCTCCAAGGGAGCAATCAGCCCCAGCATTTT.

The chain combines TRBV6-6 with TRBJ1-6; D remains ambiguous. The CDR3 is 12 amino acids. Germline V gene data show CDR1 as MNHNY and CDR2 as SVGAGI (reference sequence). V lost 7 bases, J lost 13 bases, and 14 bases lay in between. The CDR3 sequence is CASTPTRGPLHF. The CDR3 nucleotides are TGTGCCAGCACCCCCACTAGAGGGCCCCTCCACTTT.

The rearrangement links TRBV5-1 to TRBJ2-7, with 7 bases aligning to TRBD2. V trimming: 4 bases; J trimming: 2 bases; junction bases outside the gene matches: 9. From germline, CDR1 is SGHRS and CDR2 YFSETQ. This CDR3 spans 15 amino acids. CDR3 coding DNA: TGCGCCAGCAGCCCCCCGTCTAGCGGACCCTACGAGCAGTACTTC. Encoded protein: CASSPPSSGPYEQYF.

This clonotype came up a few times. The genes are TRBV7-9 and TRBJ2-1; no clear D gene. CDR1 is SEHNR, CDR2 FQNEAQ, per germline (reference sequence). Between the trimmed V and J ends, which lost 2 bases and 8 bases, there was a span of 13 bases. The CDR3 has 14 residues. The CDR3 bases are TGTGCCAGCAGCTTACCCTCAGTTGGGTATGAGCAGTTCTTC. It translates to CASSLPSVGYEQFF.

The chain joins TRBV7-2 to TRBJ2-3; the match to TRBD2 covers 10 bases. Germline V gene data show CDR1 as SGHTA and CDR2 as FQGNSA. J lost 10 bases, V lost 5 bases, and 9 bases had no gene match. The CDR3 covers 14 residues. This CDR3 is CASSLGTSAWAQYF. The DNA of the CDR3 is TGTGCCAGCAGCCTGGGGACTAGCGCGTGGGCGCAGTATTTT. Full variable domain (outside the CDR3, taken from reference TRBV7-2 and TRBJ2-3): GAGVSQSPSNKVTEKGKDVELRCDPISGHTALYWYRQSLGQGLEFLIYFQGNSAPDKSGLPSDRFSAERTGGSVSTLTIQRTQQEDSAVYLCASSLGTSAWAQYFGPGTRLTVL.

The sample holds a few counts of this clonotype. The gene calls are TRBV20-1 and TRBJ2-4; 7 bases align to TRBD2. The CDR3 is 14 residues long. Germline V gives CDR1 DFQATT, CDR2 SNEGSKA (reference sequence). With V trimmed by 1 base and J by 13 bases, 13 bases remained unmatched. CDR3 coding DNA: TGCAGTGCTAGAGGGACTAGTCGTTTGTGGGAGCAGTACTTC. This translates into CSARGTSRLWEQYF.

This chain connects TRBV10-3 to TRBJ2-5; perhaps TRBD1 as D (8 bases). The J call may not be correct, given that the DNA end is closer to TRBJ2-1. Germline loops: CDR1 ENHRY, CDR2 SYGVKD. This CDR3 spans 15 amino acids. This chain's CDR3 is CAISDEDRVRETQFF. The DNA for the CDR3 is TGTGCCATCAGTGATGAGGACAGGGTGCGGGAGACCCAGTTCTTC.

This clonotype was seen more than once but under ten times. The CDR3 nucleotides are TGTGCCAGCAGTTTGGGGACAGGGGAGTATTTCTTT. This codes for CASSLGTGEYFF. The rearrangement links TRBV25-1 to TRBJ1-1; 10 nucleotides agree with TRBD1. The germline V gene has CDR1 MGHDK and CDR2 SYGVNS. Germline trimming cut 5 bases from V and 13 bases from J; bases unmatched to any gene: 7. The length of the CDR3 is 12 residues.

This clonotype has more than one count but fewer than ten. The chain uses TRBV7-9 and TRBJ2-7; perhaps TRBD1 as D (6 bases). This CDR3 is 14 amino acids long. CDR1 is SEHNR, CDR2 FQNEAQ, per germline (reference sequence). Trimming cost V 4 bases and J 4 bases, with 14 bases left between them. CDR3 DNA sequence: TGTGCCAGCAGCTCAAATTACAGGGTTTACGAGCAGTACTTC. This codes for CASSSNYRVYEQYF. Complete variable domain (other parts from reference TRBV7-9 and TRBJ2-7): DTGVSQNPRHKITKRGQNVTFRCDPISEHNRLYWYRQTLGQGPEFLTYFQNEAQLEKSRLLSDRFSAERPKGSFSTLEIQRTEQGDSAMYLCASSSNYRVYEQYFGPGTRLTVT.

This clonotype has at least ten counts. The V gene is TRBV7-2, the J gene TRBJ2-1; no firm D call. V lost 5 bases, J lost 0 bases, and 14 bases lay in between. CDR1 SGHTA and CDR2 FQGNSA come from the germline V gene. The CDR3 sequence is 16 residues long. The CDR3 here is CASSLGGRGSYNEQFF. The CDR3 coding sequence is TGTGCCAGCAGCCTAGGTGGCAGAGGCTCCTACAATGAGCAGTTCTTC.